The T cell receptor (beta chain) under discussion was sequenced for a study of T cells in Graves' hyperthyroidism and ophthalmopathy. This clonotype was seen at least ten times. This CDR3 comprises 14 residues. The germline V gene has CDR1 SGHTA and CDR2 FQGNSA. V lost 5 bases and J lost 4, with 15 bases in between. From RNA transcripts, TCR beta CDR3 regions were amplified. TCR CDR3 underwent first-round RT-PCR with the HTBI primer set. TCRdb reanalysed the multiplex PCR reads using MiXCR and keeps one entry per CDR3 protein. This table has approximately 48,000 distinct CDR3 sequences, around half appearing once. Any patient presenting with uncontrolled infection, other autoimmune disease, pregnancy or lactation was left out.

This TCR came from a woman between 50 and 59 years old with Graves' hyperthyroidism. Input material: peripheral blood or thyroid tissue (not recorded which). The genes are TRBV7-2 and TRBJ2-7; D unclear. Here the CDR3 reads CASSVQTNPYEQYF. The CDR3, as DNA: TGTGCCAGCAGCGTTCAGACAAACCCTTACGAGCAGTACTTC.